This TCR beta chain was captured in a study of OX40 agonist ivuxolimab in advanced cancers. Findings and caveats of the study: The CD4+ and CD8+ T cells in the blood had expanded clonally by week 6 at 0.1 to 3.0 mg/kg. Low normalized T-cell clonal expansion was additionally recorded for some nonresponders.

Regarding this clone: Its target is unknown.

Generated by immunoSEQ multiplex PCR, the TCRdb table keeps only in-frame clones and is missing some. Among roughly 67,000 clones, approximately 86% were seen once, and the ten largest hold over 0.65%. The receptor was isolated from an adult with an advanced solid tumor such as melanoma, head and neck, liver or kidney cancer. The sequences come from CD4+ or CD8+ T cells sorted from blood, collected in a trial of the OX40 agonist ivuxolimab.

The CDR3 bases are TGTGCCAGCAGTTTAACGTCCTCTGGAAACACCATATATTTT. Amino acid sequence: CASSLTSSGNTIYF. The chain combines TRBV27 with TRBJ1-3; no clear D. Germline loops: CDR1 MNHEY, CDR2 SMNVEV (reference sequence). The CDR3 has 14 residues. With 2 bases removed from V and 0 bases from J, the gap between germline ends came to 5 bases.